A single sample gave rise to the 10 T cell receptor beta chains below, sequenced in a study of molecular identifiers for immune sequencing clone quantification. A single record per CDR3 protein comes from TCRdb applying MiXCR to the PCR reads. The top ten hold about 1.5% of the sample, which has over 60,000 distinct CDR3 sequences, around a fifth seen once. Sample: naive CD8+ T cells from blood, with Jurkat cell RNA spiked in. Sample subset: FACS-sorted CD8+CD4-CCR7+CD45RA+ naive T cells. The receptors stem from a human donor in good health. Some libraries in this study had Jurkat cell RNA spiked in.

This clonotype was detected many times. In DNA form, the CDR3 reads TGCGCCAGCAGCCAAGTTCTAGCGGAGACCGGGGAGCTGTTTTTT. Its protein product is CASSQVLAETGELFF. The V call is TRBV4-1, the J call TRBJ2-2, with 7 bases that match TRBD2. This CDR3 is built from 15 residues. Germline CDR1 MGHRA, CDR2 YSYEKL. Trimming removed 1 base from V and 5 bases from J; junction bases left unmatched: 4.

This clonotype was recorded many times. The genes are TRBV5-1 and TRBJ2-3, with D unclear. Trimming took 7 bases from V and 0 from J, leaving 12 bases between them. Germline CDR1 reads SGHRS; CDR2 reads YFSETQ. There are 14 residues in the CDR3. This CDR3 reads CASGWYSSTDTQYF. The CDR3 DNA follows: TGCGCCAGCGGCTGGTACTCTAGCACAGATACGCAGTATTTT. The full variable domain, in which reference TRBV5-1 and TRBJ2-3 provide the parts outside the CDR3, is KAGVTQTPRYLIKTRGQQVTLSCSPISGHRSVSWYQQTPGQGLQFLFEYFSETQRNKGNFPGRFSGRQFSNSRSEMNVSTLELGDSALYLCASGWYSSTDTQYFGPGTRLTVL.

Of note for this clonotype: This clone may be a read error of a much larger clone one base away. This chain uses TRBV12-3 or TRBV12-4 with TRBJ2-6, with D maybe TRBD1 (5 bases). CDR3 size: 13 residues. The CDR3 DNA reads TGTGCCAGCAGTCCTACTGGGGCCAACATCCTGACTTTC. Its translation is CASSPTGANILTF.

A word on this clonotype: It may be a read error: a sequence one base away is much more abundant. The chain has TRBV13 and TRBJ1-1; D possibly corresponds to TRBD1 (5 bases). The CDR3 runs 17 residues. Germline V gene data show CDR1 as PRHDT and CDR2 as FYEKMQ (reference sequence). V was shortened by 4 bases and J by 0 bases, with 18 bases between the two germline ends. Here the CDR3 DNA reads TGTGCCAGCAGCTCAAGGGTGCAGGGCCACATGAACACTGAAGCTTTCTTT. Residues: CASSSRVQGHMNTEAFF.

There are many counts of this clonotype. The chain employs TRBV15 and TRBJ2-7, with D possibly called TRBD1 or TRBD2 (5 bases each). V was pared by 0 bases and J by 5 bases, with 14 bases between. This CDR3 contains 15 residues. The germline V gene encodes CDR1 LNHNV and CDR2 YYDKDF (reference sequence). The CDR3 region is CATSRDLQGRDEQYF. The CDR3 DNA is TGTGCCACCAGCAGAGATTTGCAGGGACGGGACGAGCAGTACTTC.

In this sample, this clonotype turned up many times. The chain recombines TRBV7-3 with TRBJ2-1; 10 bases align to TRBD2. The germline CDR1 and CDR2 sequences are SGHTA and FQGTGA. The CDR3 extends over 20 amino acids. J lost 0 bases, V lost 4 bases, and 15 bases had no gene match. The CDR3 sequence: CASSYKGGLATPSSYNEQFF. The CDR3 DNA reads as TGTGCCAGCAGCTACAAGGGGGGACTAGCGACCCCAAGCTCCTACAATGAGCAGTTCTTC.

The chain recombines TRBV27 with TRBJ2-1, with D tentatively TRBD1 or TRBD2 (5 bases each). The CDR3 has 16 residues. CDR1 MNHEY and CDR2 SMNVEV come from the germline V gene (reference sequence). V shed 8 bases and J shed 1 base, with 18 bases lying between them. The CDR3 loop reads CASSPDGADSYNEQFF. DNA of the CDR3: TGTGCCAGCTCTCCGGACGGGGCCGATTCCTACAATGAGCAGTTCTTC.

This clonotype showed up just a few times. The chain links TRBV12-3 or TRBV12-4 to TRBJ2-5; tentatively, D is TRBD2 (5 bases). This CDR3 spans 15 amino acids. V dropped 8 bases and J dropped 4 bases, with 20 bases sitting between them. The CDR3 DNA reads TGTGCCAGCCGGAACCAACTAGAATCAATAGAGACCCAGTACTTC. Translation: CASRNQLESIETQYF.

This clonotype has a count of ten or more. This chain connects TRBV21-1 to TRBJ2-7; the table assigns TRBD2, which was not confirmed against the DNA. TRBV21-1 is a known pseudogene. The length of the CDR3 is 14 residues. DNA of the CDR3: TGTGCCAGCACCTCCGGGACTAGGTCCTACGAGCAGTACTTC. Its protein is CASTSGTRSYEQYF.

This clonotype was seen repeatedly, ten times or more. The gene calls are TRBV4-1 and TRBJ2-2; D possibly matches TRBD1 or TRBD2 (6 bases each). V lost 0 bases and J lost 4, with 21 bases in between. This CDR3 contains 19 residues. Germline CDR1 MGHRA, CDR2 YSYEKL. The CDR3 DNA is TGCGCCAGCAGCCAAGAATCGCTACTGCGGGGACACAGCACCGGGGAGCTGTTTTTT. Its protein product is CASSQESLLRGHSTGELFF.